Each of the 20 T cell receptor beta chains below was sequenced from the same sample in a study of cytomegalovirus exposure and HLA in healthy donors. Primers included in the PCR were 60 Vbeta and 13 Jbeta primers. Profiled with immunoSEQ multiplex PCR; TCRdb holds only in-frame clones, not every one. The data hold tens of thousands of clones, with 85% to 90% observed a single time. Sequences were obtained from PBMCs. These receptor sequences come from a man between 18 and 29 years old in good health and CMV-seronegative.

The chain combines TRBV29-1 with TRBJ1-1, with 7 bases lining up with TRBD1. With 6 bases clipped from V and 1 base from J, the junction kept 8 bases outside the gene matches. This CDR3 contains 14 residues. CDR1 SQVTM and CDR2 ANQGSEA come from the germline V gene. CDR3 DNA sequence: TGCAGCGTCCAATCACAGGGGTCGAACACTGAAGCTTTCTTT. Residues: CSVQSQGSNTEAFF.

The gene calls are TRBV4-1 and TRBJ2-5; TRBD2 agrees at 9 bases. The trim removed 0 bases at V and 4 bases at J, leaving 15 bases unmatched. Germline values: CDR1 MGHRA, CDR2 YSYEKL. The CDR3 runs to 19 residues. DNA of the CDR3: TGCGCCAGCAGCCAAGATGGGCCGGCTAGCGGGACGGCCGGAGAGACCCAGTACTTC. This translates into CASSQDGPASGTAGETQYF.

This clone showed up just a few times. The rearrangement uses TRBV7-8 and TRBJ1-1, with 7 nucleotides matching TRBD1. V trimming: 2 bases; J trimming: 3 bases; junction bases outside the gene matches: 9. This CDR3 region has 16 residues. In germline, CDR1 is SGHVS, CDR2 FQNEAQ. Here the CDR3 DNA reads TGTGCCAGCAGCTTATCGGCAGGGGGAGTTGACACTGAAGCTTTCTTT. It yields the protein CASSLSAGGVDTEAFF.

The genes are TRBV11-1 and TRBJ1-4, with 9 bases aligning to TRBD1. Germline V gene sequence: CDR1 SGHAT, CDR2 FQDESV (reference sequence). The ends lost 5 bases at V and 4 bases at J; junction bases unmatched: 5. This CDR3 contains 15 residues. The CDR3 region is CASSRTGAGNEKLFF. The CDR3, as DNA: TGTGCCAGCAGCCGGACAGGGGCTGGTAATGAAAAACTGTTTTTT.

The chain carries TRBV7-9 and TRBJ2-7; 8 bases map to TRBD2. CDR3 length: 14 amino acids. CDR1 is SEHNR and CDR2 is FQNEAQ in the germline V gene (reference sequence). Trimming at V came to 1 base and at J to 5 bases, leaving 4 bases not matched to a gene. In DNA, the CDR3 is TGTGCCAGCAGCTTAGTTGGGACTAGTGACGAGCAGTACTTC. This encodes CASSLVGTSDEQYF.

J is TRBJ2-5 and V is TRBV7-2; D uncertain. The CDR3 has 13 amino acids. Per the germline V gene, CDR1 is SGHTA and CDR2 is FQGNSA. Between the trimmed V and J ends, which lost 5 bases and 1 base, there was a span of 8 bases. For the CDR3, the DNA is TGTGCCAGCAGCCCCAGTACCCAAGAGACCCAGTACTTC. Its protein is CASSPSTQETQYF.

This chain uses TRBV4-1 with TRBJ1-5; TRBD1 is a possible D gene (5 bases). The CDR3 totals 17 residues. V was clipped by 0 bases and J by 2 bases, with 14 bases between them. Germline CDR1 reads MGHRA; CDR2 reads YSYEKL. The CDR3 protein is CASSQDLSGGGNQPQHF. CDR3 DNA sequence: TGCGCCAGCAGCCAAGATTTAAGTGGGGGGGGCAATCAGCCCCAGCATTTT.

The rearrangement joins TRBV28 to TRBJ2-5; 7 bases line up with TRBD2. The DNA end lines up better with TRBJ2-7; the J call may be wrong. Germline-derived CDR1 and CDR2 are MDHEN and SYDVKM. The CDR3 extends over 15 amino acids. CDR3 DNA: TGTGCCAGCAGTTTGCTCGGGGGGTACTCCTACGAGCAGTACTTC. Its translation is CASSLLGGYSYEQYF.

This clone has a single count. J is TRBJ2-7 and V is TRBV4-1; 7 positions agree with TRBD2. The V segment lost 6 bases and the J segment 3 bases; nucleotides outside the gene matches: 11. CDR3 length equals 15 residues. CDR1 is MGHRA and CDR2 is YSYEKL in the germline V gene. CDR3 bases: TGCGCCAGCAGTCTCCGGGCGGGAGCTTACTACGAGCAGTACTTC. This encodes CASSLRAGAYYEQYF.

J is TRBJ2-7 and V is TRBV28; 9 nucleotides match TRBD2. Per germline, CDR1 MDHEN and CDR2 SYDVKM. This CDR3 is 14 amino acids long. V dropped 8 bases and J dropped 5; count of bases not matched to a gene: 10. CDR3 residues: CASRLGLAKHEQYF. CDR3 DNA sequence: TGTGCCAGCCGCCTTGGACTAGCGAAGCACGAGCAGTACTTC. Using reference TRBV28 and TRBJ2-7 for the parts outside the CDR3, the full variable domain is DVKVTQSSRYLVKRTGEKVFLECVQDMDHENMFWYRQDPGLGLRLIYFSYDVKMKEKGDIPEGYSVSREKKERFSLILESASTNQTSMYLCASRLGLAKHEQYFGPGTRLTVT.

V usage is TRBV11-2 and J usage is TRBJ1-1; D unclear. Germline V gene lookup returns CDR1 SGHAT and CDR2 FQNNGV. The CDR3 has 15 residues. V lost 0 bases and J 2 bases, leaving 10 bases between the germline ends. The CDR3 nucleotides are TGTGCCAGCAGCTTAGAAGCAGGCTCTAACACTGAAGCTTTCTTT. Translated, it gives CASSLEAGSNTEAFF.

The rearrangement links TRBV2 to TRBJ2-1; TRBD2 is a possible D gene (5 bases). The CDR3 covers 15 residues. V was cut by 3 bases and J by 4 bases, with 13 bases left in between. From germline, CDR1 is SNHLY and CDR2 FYNNEI. CDR3 amino acids: CASSDSRGAYNEQFF. For the CDR3, the DNA is TGTGCCAGCAGTGACTCCCGGGGAGCGTACAATGAGCAGTTCTTC.

About this clone: The sample has other DNA sequences that encode this CDR3 too. This chain uses TRBV7-2 with TRBJ2-1; TRBD2 aligns across 8 bases. Germline-derived CDR1 and CDR2 are SGHTA and FQGNSA. This CDR3 is 15 amino acids long. Trimming at V came to 0 bases and at J to 6 bases, leaving 4 bases not matched to a gene. CDR3 in amino acids: CASSLAVAGLNEQFF. CDR3 nucleotides: TGTGCCAGCAGCTTAGCCGTAGCGGGACTCAATGAGCAGTTCTTC.

This clone was recorded once. The J gene is TRBJ1-2, the V gene TRBV27, with D unresolved. In germline, CDR1 is MNHEY, CDR2 SMNVEV (reference sequence). The CDR3 has 14 amino acids. V lost 0 bases and J lost 7, with 12 bases in between. CDR3: CASSLSSLAGGYTF. As DNA, the CDR3 is TGTGCCAGCAGTTTATCATCCTTGGCGGGTGGCTACACCTTC.

V usage is TRBV4-2 and J usage is TRBJ2-3; 11 nucleotides match TRBD2. The CDR3 loop spans 15 amino acids. Germline CDR1 and CDR2: LGHNA and YNFKEQ. The V and J ends lost 5 bases and 6 bases, in that order; junction bases with no gene match: 7. As DNA, the CDR3 is TGTGCCAGCAGCACAACTAGCGGGAGTGTGGATACGCAGTATTTT. This codes for CASSTTSGSVDTQYF.

A note on this clone: This specimen includes other DNA sequences encoding the same CDR3. The chain recombines TRBV9 with TRBJ2-7; weak D call: TRBD2 (7 bases). CDR1 and CDR2 from the germline V gene are SGDLS and YYNGEE. The CDR3 is made up of 15 amino acids. Trimming left V 0 bases short and J 2 bases short, with 12 bases between. CDR3 residues: CASSVEGGPTYEQYF. For the CDR3, the DNA is TGTGCCAGCAGCGTAGAGGGGGGGCCGACCTACGAGCAGTACTTC.

CDR3 loop: CASRGLQGGYTF. CDR3 sequence (DNA): TGTGCCAGTAGAGGCCTACAGGGTGGCTACACCTTC. The V and J genes are TRBV19 and TRBJ1-2; perhaps TRBD1 as D (6 bases). V was pared by 6 bases and J by 7 bases, with 12 bases between. This CDR3 region has 12 residues. Germline CDR1 reads LNHDA; CDR2 reads SQIVND (reference sequence).

This clone was counted once. This chain connects TRBV5-8 to TRBJ1-2; the match to TRBD1 covers 7 bases. Trimming removed 4 bases from V and 0 bases from J; junction bases left unmatched: 6. This CDR3 has 15 amino acids. CDR1 SGHTS and CDR2 YDEGEE come from the germline V gene. This CDR3 is CASSHRDSSNYGYTF. The DNA for the CDR3 is TGTGCCAGCAGCCACAGGGACAGCTCTAACTATGGCTACACCTTC. Looking up the rest from reference TRBV5-8 and TRBJ1-2 gives the full variable domain: EAGVTQSPTHLIKTRGQQATLRCSPISGHTSVYWYQQALGLGLQFLLWYDEGEERNRGNFPPRFSGRQFPNYSSELNVNALELEDSALYLCASSHRDSSNYGYTFGSGTRLTVV.

The chain is built from TRBV7-9 and TRBJ1-3; tentative D call: TRBD1 (6 bases). Germline V lookup: CDR1 SEHNR, CDR2 FQNEAQ (reference sequence). The CDR3 sequence is 15 residues long. The germline V and J ends were trimmed by 7 bases and 4 bases, with 17 bases remaining between them. CDR3 sequence reads: CASTYSGTRGNTIYF. The CDR3 DNA reads TGTGCCAGCACATATTCCGGGACACGCGGAAACACCATATATTTT. The variable domain in full, completed from reference TRBV7-9 and TRBJ1-3, reads DTGVSQNPRHKITKRGQNVTFRCDPISEHNRLYWYRQTLGQGPEFLTYFQNEAQLEKSRLLSDRFSAERPKGSFSTLEIQRTEQGDSAMYLCASTYSGTRGNTIYFGEGSWLTVV.

The chain has TRBV6-5 and TRBJ2-7; the match to TRBD1 covers 10 bases. There are 15 residues in the CDR3. CDR1 and CDR2 (germline): MNHEY, SVGAGI. Trimming at V came to 6 bases and at J to 5 bases, leaving 10 bases not matched to a gene. For the CDR3, the DNA is TGTGCCAGCAGGACCACCGGGACAGGGGTGGACGAGCAGTACTTC. Protein sequence: CASRTTGTGVDEQYF.